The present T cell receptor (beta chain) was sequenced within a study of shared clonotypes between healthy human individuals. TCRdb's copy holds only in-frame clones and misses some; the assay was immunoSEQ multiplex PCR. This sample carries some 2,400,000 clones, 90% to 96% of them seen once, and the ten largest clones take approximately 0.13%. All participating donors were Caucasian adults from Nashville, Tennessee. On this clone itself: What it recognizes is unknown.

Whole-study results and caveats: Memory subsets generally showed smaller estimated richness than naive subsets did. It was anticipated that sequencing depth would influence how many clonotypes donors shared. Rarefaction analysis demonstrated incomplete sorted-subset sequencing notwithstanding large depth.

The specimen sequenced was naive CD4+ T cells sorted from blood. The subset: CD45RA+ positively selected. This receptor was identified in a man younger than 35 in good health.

This chain's CDR3 is CASSDNSETQYF. Written as DNA, the CDR3 is TGTGCCAGCAGCGACAATAGCGAGACCCAGTACTTC. The V gene is TRBV2, the J gene TRBJ2-5, with no clear D. CDR3 length: 12 residues. V shed 6 bases and J shed 5 bases, with 10 bases lying between them. In germline, CDR1 is SNHLY, CDR2 FYNNEI.